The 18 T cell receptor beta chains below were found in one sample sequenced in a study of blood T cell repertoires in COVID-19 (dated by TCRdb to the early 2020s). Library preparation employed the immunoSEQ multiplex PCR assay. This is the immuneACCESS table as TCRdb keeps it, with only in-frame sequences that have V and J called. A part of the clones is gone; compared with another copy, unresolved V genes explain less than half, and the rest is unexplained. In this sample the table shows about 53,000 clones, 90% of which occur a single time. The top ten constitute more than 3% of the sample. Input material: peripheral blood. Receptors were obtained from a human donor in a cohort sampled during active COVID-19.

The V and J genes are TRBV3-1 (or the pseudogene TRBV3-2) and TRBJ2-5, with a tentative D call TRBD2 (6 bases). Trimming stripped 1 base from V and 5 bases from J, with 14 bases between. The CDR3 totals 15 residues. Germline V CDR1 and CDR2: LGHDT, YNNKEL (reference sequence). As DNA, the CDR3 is TGTGCCAGCAGCCAAGGACTAGTGGGTTTGGAGACCCAGTACTTC. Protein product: CASSQGLVGLETQYF.

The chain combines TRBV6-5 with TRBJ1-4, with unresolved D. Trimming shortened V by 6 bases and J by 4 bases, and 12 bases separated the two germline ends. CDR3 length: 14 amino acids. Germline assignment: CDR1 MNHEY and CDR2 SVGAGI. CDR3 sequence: CASRPTGDNEKLFF. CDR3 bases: TGTGCCAGCAGGCCTACGGGAGATAATGAAAAACTGTTTTTT.

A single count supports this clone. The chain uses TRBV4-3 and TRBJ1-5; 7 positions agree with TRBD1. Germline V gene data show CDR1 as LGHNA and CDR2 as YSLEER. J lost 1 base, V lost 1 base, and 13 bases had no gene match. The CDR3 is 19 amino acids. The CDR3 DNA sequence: TGCGCCAGCAGCCAAGGAGTGAATCAGGGGGAGAAAAGCAATCAGCCCCAGCATTTT. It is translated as CASSQGVNQGEKSNQPQHF.

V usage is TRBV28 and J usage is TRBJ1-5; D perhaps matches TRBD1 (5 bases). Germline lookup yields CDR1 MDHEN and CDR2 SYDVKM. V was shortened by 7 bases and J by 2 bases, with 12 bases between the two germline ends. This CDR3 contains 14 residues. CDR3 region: CASKLRGRNQPQHF. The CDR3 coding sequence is TGTGCCAGCAAATTAAGGGGTCGCAATCAGCCCCAGCATTTT.

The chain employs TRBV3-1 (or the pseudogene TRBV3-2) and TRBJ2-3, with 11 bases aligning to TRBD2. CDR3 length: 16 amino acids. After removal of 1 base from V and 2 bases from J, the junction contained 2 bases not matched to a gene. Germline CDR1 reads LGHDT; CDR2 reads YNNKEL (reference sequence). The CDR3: CASSQGTSGYTDTQYF. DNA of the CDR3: TGTGCCAGCAGCCAAGGGACTAGCGGGTACACAGATACGCAGTATTTT.

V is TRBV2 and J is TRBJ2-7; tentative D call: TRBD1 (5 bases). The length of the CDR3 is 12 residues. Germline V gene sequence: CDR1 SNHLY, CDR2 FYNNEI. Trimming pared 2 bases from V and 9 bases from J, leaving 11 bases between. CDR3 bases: TGTGCCAGCAGTGAAAAGGGGCGTCTGCAGTACGTC. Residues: CASSEKGRLQYV.

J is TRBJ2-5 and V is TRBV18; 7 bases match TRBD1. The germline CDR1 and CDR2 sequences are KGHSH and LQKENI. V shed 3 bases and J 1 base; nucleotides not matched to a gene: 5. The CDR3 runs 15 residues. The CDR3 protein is CASSPRQGPQETQYF. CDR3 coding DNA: TGTGCCAGCTCACCCCGACAGGGCCCCCAAGAGACCCAGTACTTC.

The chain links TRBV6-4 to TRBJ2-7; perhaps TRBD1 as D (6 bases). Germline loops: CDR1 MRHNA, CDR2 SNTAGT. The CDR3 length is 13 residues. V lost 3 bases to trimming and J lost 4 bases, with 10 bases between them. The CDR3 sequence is CASSETGAYEQYV. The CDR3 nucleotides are TGTGCCAGCAGTGAGACAGGAGCGTACGAGCAGTACGTC.

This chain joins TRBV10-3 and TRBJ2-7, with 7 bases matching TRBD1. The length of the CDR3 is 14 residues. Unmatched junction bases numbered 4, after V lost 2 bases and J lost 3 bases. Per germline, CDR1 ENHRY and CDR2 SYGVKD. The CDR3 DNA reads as TGTGCCATCAGTGAGGGGGGACAGATCTACGAGCAGTACTTC. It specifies CAISEGGQIYEQYF.

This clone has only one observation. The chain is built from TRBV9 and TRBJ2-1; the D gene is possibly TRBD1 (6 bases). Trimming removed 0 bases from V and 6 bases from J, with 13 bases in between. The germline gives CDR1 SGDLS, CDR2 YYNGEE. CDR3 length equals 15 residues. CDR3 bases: TGTGCCAGCAGCGTAGGGATGACAGGCGGCAATGAGCAGTTCTTC. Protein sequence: CASSVGMTGGNEQFF.

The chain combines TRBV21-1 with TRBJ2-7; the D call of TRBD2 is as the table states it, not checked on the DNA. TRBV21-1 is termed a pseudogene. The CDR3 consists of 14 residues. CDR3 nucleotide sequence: TGTGCCAGCAGCAGAGGAACCGTCCTTTACGAGCAGTACGTC. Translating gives CASSRGTVLYEQYV.

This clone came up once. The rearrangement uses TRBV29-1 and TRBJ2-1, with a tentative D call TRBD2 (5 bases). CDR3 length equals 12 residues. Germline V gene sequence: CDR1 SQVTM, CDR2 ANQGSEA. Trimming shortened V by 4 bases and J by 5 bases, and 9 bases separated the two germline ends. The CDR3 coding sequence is TGCAGCGTTGCAGACGGGGACAATGAGCAGTTCTTC. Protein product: CSVADGDNEQFF.

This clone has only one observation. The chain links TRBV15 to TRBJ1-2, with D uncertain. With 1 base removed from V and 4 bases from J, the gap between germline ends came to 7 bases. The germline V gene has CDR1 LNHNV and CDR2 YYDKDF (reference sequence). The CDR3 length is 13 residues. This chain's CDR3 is CATSRGASYGYTF. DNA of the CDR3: TGTGCCACCAGCAGAGGGGCAAGCTATGGCTACACCTTC.

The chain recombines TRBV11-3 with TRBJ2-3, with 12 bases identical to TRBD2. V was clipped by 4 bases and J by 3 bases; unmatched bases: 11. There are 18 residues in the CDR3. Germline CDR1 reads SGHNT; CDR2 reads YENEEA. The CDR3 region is CASSYGTSGYPGTDTQYF. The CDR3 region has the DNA TGTGCCAGCAGCTACGGGACTAGCGGGTACCCTGGGACAGATACGCAGTATTTT.

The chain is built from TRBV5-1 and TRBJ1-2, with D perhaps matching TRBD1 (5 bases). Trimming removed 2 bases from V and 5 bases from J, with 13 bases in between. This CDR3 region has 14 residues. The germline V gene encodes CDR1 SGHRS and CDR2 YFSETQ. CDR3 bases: TGCGCCAGCAGCTTACCGACAGAATCTTATGGCTACACCTTC. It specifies CASSLPTESYGYTF.

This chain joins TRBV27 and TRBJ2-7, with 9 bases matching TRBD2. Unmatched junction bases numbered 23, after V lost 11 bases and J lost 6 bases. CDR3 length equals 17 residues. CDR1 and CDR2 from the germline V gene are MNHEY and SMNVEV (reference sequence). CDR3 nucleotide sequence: TGTGCCTCGAAAATGGCGGTTGTTGCGGGGGGGATTCTCGAGCAGTACGTC. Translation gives CASKMAVVAGGILEQYV.

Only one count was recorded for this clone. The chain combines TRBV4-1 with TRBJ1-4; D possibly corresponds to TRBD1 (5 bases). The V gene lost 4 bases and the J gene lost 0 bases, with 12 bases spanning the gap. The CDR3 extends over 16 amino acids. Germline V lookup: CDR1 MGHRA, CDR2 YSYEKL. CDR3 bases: TGCGCCAGCAGCCCCAGGGCCGATACAACTAATGAAAAACTGTTTTTT. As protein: CASSPRADTTNEKLFF.

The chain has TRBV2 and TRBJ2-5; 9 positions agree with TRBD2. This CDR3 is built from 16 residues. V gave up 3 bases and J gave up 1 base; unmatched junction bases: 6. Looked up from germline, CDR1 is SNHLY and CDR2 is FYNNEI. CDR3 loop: CASSDRLRGGQETQYF. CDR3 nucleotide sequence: TGTGCCAGCAGTGATAGGTTGCGGGGGGGCCAAGAGACCCAGTACTTC.